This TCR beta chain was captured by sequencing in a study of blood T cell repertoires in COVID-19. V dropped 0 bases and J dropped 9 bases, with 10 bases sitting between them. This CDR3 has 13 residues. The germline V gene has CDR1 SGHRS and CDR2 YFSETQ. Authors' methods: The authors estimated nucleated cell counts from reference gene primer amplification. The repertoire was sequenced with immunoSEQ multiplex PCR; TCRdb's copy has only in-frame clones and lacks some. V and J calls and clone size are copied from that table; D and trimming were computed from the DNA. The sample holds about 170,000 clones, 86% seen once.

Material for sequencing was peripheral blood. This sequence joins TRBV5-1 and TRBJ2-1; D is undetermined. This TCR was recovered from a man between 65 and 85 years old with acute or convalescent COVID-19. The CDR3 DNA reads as TGCGCCAGCAGCTTGGAACCAGGTGGTGAGCAGTTCTTC. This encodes CASSLEPGGEQFF. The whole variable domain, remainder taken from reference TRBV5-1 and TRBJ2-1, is KAGVTQTPRYLIKTRGQQVTLSCSPISGHRSVSWYQQTPGQGLQFLFEYFSETQRNKGNFPGRFSGRQFSNSRSEMNVSTLELGDSALYLCASSLEPGGEQFFGPGTRLTVL.